This note documents a single T cell receptor beta chain sequence. The CDR3 totals 15 residues. Germline V gene data show CDR1 as SEHNR and CDR2 as FQNEAQ (reference sequence). J was trimmed by 7 bases and V by 5 bases; bases with no gene match: 13. This sample was taken from a study of blood T cell repertoires in COVID-19. Sequencing used immunoSEQ multiplex PCR; TCRdb keeps in-frame clones, though not all of them. The profile covers almost 200,000 clones, with roughly 90% appearing a single time and 0.75% to 0.95% taken by the ten largest. The source material was peripheral blood. This chain joins TRBV7-9 and TRBJ2-5; 7 bases are shared with TRBD2. This receptor was obtained from a woman aged 70-85 years with acute or convalescent COVID-19. The CDR3 coding sequence is TGTGCCAGCAGCACTGACGGGGGGACGCTGGGGACCCAGTACTTC. Its protein product is CASSTDGGTLGTQYF.